The present T cell receptor beta chain was sequenced within a study of T cell responses to AZD1222 COVID-19 vaccine. Points from the study as a whole: Baseline seropositives among AZD1222 recipients totaled only 6 or 7. An increase in Spike-specific TCR breadth and depth was observed after two AZD1222 doses. White British people made up most donors, females outnumbered males, and clonal diversity was possibly underestimated.

This clone appeared a single time. Its cognate antigen is unknown. This CDR3 is 11 amino acids long. Trimming pared 3 bases from V and 4 bases from J, leaving 4 bases between. CDR1 and CDR2 from the germline V gene are MDHEN and SYDVKM. Data came from immunoSEQ multiplex PCR; TCRdb stores just in-frame clones and leaves some out. The repertoire includes about 35,000 clones, 65% to 90% of them detected once, and 9.5% to 11% sits in the top ten. The chain has TRBV28 and TRBJ2-7; D gene uncertain. The sequence came from an adult who received the AZD1222 COVID-19 vaccine. Material: peripheral blood, obtained 28 days after the second AZD1222 dose. The CDR3 loop is CASSFGYEQYF. As DNA, the CDR3 is TGTGCCAGCAGTTTCGGGTACGAGCAGTACTTC. The complete variable domain, with remaining parts taken from reference TRBV28 and TRBJ2-7, reads DVKVTQSSRYLVKRTGEKVFLECVQDMDHENMFWYRQDPGLGLRLIYFSYDVKMKEKGDIPEGYSVSREKKERFSLILESASTNQTSMYLCASSFGYEQYFGPGTRLTVT.